Reported below is one T cell receptor (beta chain). Method: immunoSEQ multiplex PCR; TCRdb's copy keeps in-frame clones and lacks some. Altogether 55,000 to 65,000 clones are present, 60% to 85% being singletons, with the ten largest covering around 3.5%. These data originate in a study of T cell responses to AZD1222 COVID-19 vaccine. The CDR3 loop spans 15 amino acids. Germline values: CDR1 MNHEY, CDR2 SVGAGI. V shed 8 bases and J 4 bases; nucleotides not matched to a gene: 10. The sequenced sample was peripheral blood, obtained 28 days after the second AZD1222 dose. The chain joins TRBV6-5 to TRBJ1-1, with 10 bases that match TRBD1. The sequence was collected from an adult who received the AZD1222 COVID-19 vaccine. CDR3 coding DNA: TGTGCCAGCCAGATTTATGGGACAGGGGTCACTGAAGCTTTCTTT. Residues: CASQIYGTGVTEAFF.